This record concerns one T cell receptor beta chain sequence. The data belong to a study of OX40 agonist ivuxolimab in advanced cancers. Enrollment shut out patients with autoimmune disease history or systemic immunosuppression. Using immunoSEQ multiplex PCR, the repertoire was profiled, and TCRdb retains in-frame clones only, with some absent. The sample carries 95,000 to 120,000 clones, approximately 90% recorded once. The sample here was CD4+ or CD8+ T cells sorted from blood, taken in a trial of the OX40 agonist ivuxolimab. The TCR sequence derives from an adult with an advanced solid tumor such as melanoma, head and neck, liver or kidney cancer.

The CDR3 nucleotides read TGTGCCACCAGCAGAGGAGGCAGGGGGACTTTCGAGGGTCAGCCCCAGCATTTT. Its protein product is CATSRGGRGTFEGQPQHF. The chain couples TRBV15 to TRBJ1-5; 7 positions agree with TRBD1. Looked up from germline, CDR1 is LNHNV and CDR2 is YYDKDF (reference sequence). This CDR3 is built from 18 residues. V lost 1 base, J lost 6 bases, and 15 bases stayed unmatched.